This TCR beta chain was found in a study of cytomegalovirus exposure and HLA in healthy donors. 60 Vbeta and 13 Jbeta primers were used in PCR. Profiling relied on immunoSEQ multiplex PCR, and the TCRdb table lists in-frame clones only, not all of them. The sample lists hundreds of thousands of clones, roughly 90% occurring once. Study outcomes and limitations: Cytomegalovirus-associated TCR beta chains were listed, numbering under 200. A later analysis by the authors found several of the most significant clusters apparently linked to common viral pathogens.

As for this clone: Its target is not known.

The germline V gene encodes CDR1 PRHDT and CDR2 FYEKMQ (reference sequence). The CDR3 has 15 amino acids. Between the trimmed V and J ends, which lost 4 bases and 2 bases, there was a span of 15 bases. This receptor was obtained from a woman aged 18-29 years in good health and CMV-seronegative. The sequenced sample consisted of PBMCs. The chain uses TRBV13 and TRBJ2-7, with D tentatively TRBD2 (5 bases). The DNA of the CDR3 is TGTGCCAGCAGCTCAACTTCTGGAGGAGCCTACGAGCAGTACTTC. It translates to CASSSTSGGAYEQYF.